This entry describes one TCR beta chain. Antigen specificity is unknown. This CDR3 has 17 amino acids. The ends lost 4 bases at V and 6 bases at J; junction bases unmatched: 14. Germline V CDR1 and CDR2: KGHSH, LQKENI. Both TRBC1 and TRBC2 were covered by a beta constant-region primer of two equimolar oligonucleotides. From the UMI-ligation and nested PCR reads, TCRdb called clonotypes with MiXCR, one entry per CDR3 protein. Among around 40,000 distinct CDR3 sequences listed, 10% to 15% were seen once. This entry belongs to a study of naive and memory T cell subsets. The study, taken as a whole, reports: Over 90% of naive TCR sequences appeared only once, unlike memory subsets.

Specimen: effector memory CD4+ T cells from blood. This sample's subset: effector memory, CD45RA- CD27-. The chain links TRBV18 to TRBJ1-5; 8 nucleotides match TRBD1. This TCR was sampled from a human donor in good health. As DNA, the CDR3 is TGTGCCAGCTCACAAGGTATCCGTGGACAGGGCAGTCAGCCCCAGCATTTT. Encoded protein: CASSQGIRGQGSQPQHF.